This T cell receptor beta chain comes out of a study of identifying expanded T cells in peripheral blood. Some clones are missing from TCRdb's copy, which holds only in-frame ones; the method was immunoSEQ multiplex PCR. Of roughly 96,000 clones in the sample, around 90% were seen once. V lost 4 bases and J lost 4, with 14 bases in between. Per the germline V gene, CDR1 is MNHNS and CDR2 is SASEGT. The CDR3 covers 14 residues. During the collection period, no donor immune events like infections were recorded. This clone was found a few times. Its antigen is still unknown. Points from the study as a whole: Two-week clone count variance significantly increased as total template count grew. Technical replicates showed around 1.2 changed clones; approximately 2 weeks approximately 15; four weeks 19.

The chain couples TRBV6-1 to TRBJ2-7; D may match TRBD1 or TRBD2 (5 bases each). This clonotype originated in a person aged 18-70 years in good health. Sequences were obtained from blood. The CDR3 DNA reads TGTGCCAGCAGTGTAGGGACCATATCATACGAGCAGTACTTC. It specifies CASSVGTISYEQYF.